Listed here is a single T cell receptor beta chain. The same CDR3 can be traced to other DNA sequences in this sample. The source of the sample is a study of Ad26.COV2.S vaccination and SARS-CoV-2 variants. The protocol was immunoSEQ multiplex PCR, while the TCRdb copy is restricted to in-frame clones and leaves out a portion. Of about 680,000 clones in the sample, more than 80% are singletons; the top ten hold about 1.5%. Trimming pared 2 bases from V and 1 base from J, leaving 6 bases between. CDR1 and CDR2 (germline): SGHRS, YFSETQ. The CDR3 extends over 13 amino acids. Indicated treatment: approximately 18 received Ad26.COV2.S at low or high dose, single or two shots; 5 received placebo; per-sample allocation not given. Day 63 after the first injection of vaccine or placebo was the sampling time.

The TCR comes from a person aged 18-65 years who received the Ad26.COV2.S COVID-19 vaccine or a placebo. The V gene is TRBV5-1, the J gene TRBJ1-1; D not certain. Material: peripheral blood, obtained in a trial of Ad26.COV2.S vaccine versus placebo. This chain's CDR3 is CASSFRENTEAFF. The DNA of the CDR3 is TGCGCCAGCAGCTTCCGGGAGAACACTGAAGCTTTCTTT.